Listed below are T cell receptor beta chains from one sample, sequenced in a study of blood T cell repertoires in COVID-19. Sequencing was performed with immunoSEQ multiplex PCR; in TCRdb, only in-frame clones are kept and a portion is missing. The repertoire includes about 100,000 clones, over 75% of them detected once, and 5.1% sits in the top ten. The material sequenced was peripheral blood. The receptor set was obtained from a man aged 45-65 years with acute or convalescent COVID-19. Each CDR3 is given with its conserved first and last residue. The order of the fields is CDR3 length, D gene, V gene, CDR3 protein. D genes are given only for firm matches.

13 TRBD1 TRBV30 CAWSPGGARPQHF
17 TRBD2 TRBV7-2 CASSPEGSGSYPYEQYF
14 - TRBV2 CASSEASAYNEQFF
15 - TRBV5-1 CASSFGRGEGDTQYF
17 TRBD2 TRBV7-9 CASSPLISGRAFYEQYF
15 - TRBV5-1 CASSFGPAAVDIQYF
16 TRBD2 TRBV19 CASSLRGGRGTGELFF
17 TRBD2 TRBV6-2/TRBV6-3 CASSYPSTSGRGETQYF
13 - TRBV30 CAWGRDFRSEAFF
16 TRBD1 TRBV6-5 CASSYPTGAGANVLTF
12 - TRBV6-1 CASTGSQETQYF
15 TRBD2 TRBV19 CASRLAGGDTGELFF
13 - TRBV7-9 CASSLAASETQYF
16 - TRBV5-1 CASSLEGRLKGGEQFF
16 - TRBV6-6 CASSYSRSGYPGELFF
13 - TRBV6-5 CASSYPTGNGYTF
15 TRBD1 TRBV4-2 CASSQGPGDSYGYTF
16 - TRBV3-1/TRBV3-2 CASSQVAGWNTGELFF
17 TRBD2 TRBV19 CASSPRPGLAGGGEQFF
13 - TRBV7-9 CASSVKGDTEAFF
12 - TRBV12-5 CASGQQGNEQFF
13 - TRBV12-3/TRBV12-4 CASSLGQNQPQHF
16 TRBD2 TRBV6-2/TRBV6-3 CASSPLAGVITDTQYF
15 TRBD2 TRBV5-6 CASSLLETSVKTQYF
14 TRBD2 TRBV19 CATRAMGGLNEQYF
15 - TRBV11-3 CASSLDQRSGNTIYF
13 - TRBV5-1 CASSLGVNTEAFF
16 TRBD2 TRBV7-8 CASSPLAGAAKNIQYF
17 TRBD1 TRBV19 CASSIYRGDYSNQPQHF
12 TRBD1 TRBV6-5 CASSRGTVEAFF
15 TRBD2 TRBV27 CASSFGTSGNNEQFF
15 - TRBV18 CASSPRDSRRNTIYF
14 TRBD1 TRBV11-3 CASRRGRWEETQYF
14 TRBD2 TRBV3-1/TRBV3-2 CASSRTSGRETQYF
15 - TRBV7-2 CASSLALTMADTQYF
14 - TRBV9 CASSVARGRETQYF
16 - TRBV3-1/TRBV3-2 CASSQDMLGGNQPQHF
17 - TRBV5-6 CASSFRSKGGVGYEQYF
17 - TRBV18 CASSRNSGPPGDNEQFF
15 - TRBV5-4 CASSLGEKTTDTQYF
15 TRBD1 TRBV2 CASSEAGQGRAEAFF
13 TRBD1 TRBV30 CAWGQGYADTQYF
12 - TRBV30 CARTEGNTEAFF
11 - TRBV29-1 CSVEYPGRTFF
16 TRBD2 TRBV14 CASSSIGTSVYNEQFF
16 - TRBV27 CASSSGWGRGTDTQYF
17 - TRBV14 CASSQFLVRGMKDTQYF
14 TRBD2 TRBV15 CATSKAGGYNEQFF
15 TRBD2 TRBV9 CASSQGGREGSEQFF